The rows below give T cell receptor beta chains drawn from one sample of a study of early T cells in non-severe SARS-CoV-2 infection. TCRdb fed the 5' RACE reads into MiXCR, producing one record per CDR3 protein. The sample includes roughly 80,000 distinct CDR3 sequences, 10% to 12% of them seen just once. Sample: whole blood, taken at baseline. The origin of the receptors is an adult who was a healthcare worker with PCR-confirmed SARS-CoV-2 infection or an uninfected control (not recorded which). CDR3s include the opening cysteine and the closing phenylalanine or tryptophan. A D gene is named only where the DNA matches it firmly. Clone size, where shown, is once, few, many, or a class for clones that have expanded.

-	TRBJ1-2	-	TRBV3-1	TGTGCCAGCAGCGCAGGGGCCGGAGATGGCTACACCTTC	CASSAGAGDGYTF
-	TRBJ1-6	-	TRBV7-2	TGTGCCAGCAGCTTGGCGACCGCTAGTTCACCCCTCCACTTT	CASSLATASSPLHF
-	TRBJ2-7	many	TRBV19	TGTGCCAGTAGTAGGGGACATCGAAGGAACTACGAGCAGTACTTC	CASSRGHRRNYEQYF
TRBD2	TRBJ2-1	few	TRBV12-3/TRBV12-4	TGTGCCAGCAGCCTCGGACTAGCCCTCAATGAGCAGTTCTTC	CASSLGLALNEQFF
-	TRBJ2-7	few	TRBV4-1	TGCGCCAGCAGCCAAGCCGTGTCCTACGAGCAGTACTTC	CASSQAVSYEQYF
TRBD1	TRBJ2-5	-	TRBV12-3/TRBV12-4	TGTGCCAGCAGTTTAGGGGCGGACAGGGGGCCAGAGACCCAGTACTTC	CASSLGADRGPETQYF
-	TRBJ2-4	-	TRBV18	TGTGCCAGCTCACCGGTCCGCAAGGACGGAGCCAAAAACATTCAGTACTTC	CASSPVRKDGAKNIQYF
-	TRBJ1-4	few	TRBV5-4	TGTGCCAGCAGCGATGACAGGCTAGCAACTAATGAAAAACTGTTTTTT	CASSDDRLATNEKLFF
-	TRBJ1-5	few	TRBV27	TGTGCCAGCAGTATTAGGGCCCGCAATCAGCCCCAGCATTTT	CASSIRARNQPQHF
-	TRBJ1-3	few	TRBV29-1	TGCAGCGTTGGGACAGGAAACACCATATATTTT	CSVGTGNTIYF
-	TRBJ2-1	-	TRBV6-5	TGTGCCAGCGGAGGACAGCCGCTCTACAATGAGCAGTTCTTC	CASGGQPLYNEQFF
TRBD1	TRBJ2-5	-	TRBV12-3/TRBV12-4	TGTGCCAGCAGTTTACAGGGACAGGGTTTTGTCGAGACCCAGTACTTC	CASSLQGQGFVETQYF
TRBD1	TRBJ1-1	many	TRBV27	TGTGCCAGCAGTCCGTATGGGGGACAGGGGGCGATGGACACTGAAGCTTTCTTT	CASSPYGGQGAMDTEAFF
TRBD2	TRBJ2-1	many	TRBV20-1	TGCAGTGCTAGAGCCGCTAGCGGGGACTACAATGAGCAGTTCTTC	CSARAASGDYNEQFF
-	TRBJ2-5	many	TRBV28	TGTGCCAGCGCCCCACCATCGGAGCAAGAGACCCAGTACTTC	CASAPPSEQETQYF
TRBD2	TRBJ2-1	once	TRBV29-1	TGCAGCGTCACGACTAGCGGGACGTACAATGAGCAGTTCTTC	CSVTTSGTYNEQFF
TRBD1	TRBJ1-2	few	TRBV18	TGTGCCAGCTCACCGACAGGGGCGCCTAACTATGGCTACACCTTC	CASSPTGAPNYGYTF
TRBD1	TRBJ2-1	-	TRBV7-3	TGTGCCAGCAGGCCCGGCGGGACAGGGCCTTCGAATGAGCAGTTCTTC	CASRPGGTGPSNEQFF
-	TRBJ2-1	many	TRBV25-1	TGTGCCAGCAGTGAGCCGGCTAGGCAGCAGTTCTTC	CASSEPARQQFF
TRBD1	TRBJ1-1	many	TRBV12-3/TRBV12-4	TGTGCCAGCAACGACAGGGGCGTCACTGAAGCTTTCTTT	CASNDRGVTEAFF
-	TRBJ1-3	many	TRBV7-9	TGTGCCAGCAGGGGGTGGGATGAACAGGACCCTGGAAACACCATATATTTT	CASRGWDEQDPGNTIYF
-	TRBJ2-5	many	TRBV7-2	TGTGCCAGCAGCCCCACCCGGGGGCAAGAGACCCAGTACTTC	CASSPTRGQETQYF
-	TRBJ2-3	-	TRBV29-1	TGCAGCGCCCGGGGCAGGGTTTCAGATACGCAGTATTTT	CSARGRVSDTQYF
-	TRBJ1-6	-	TRBV7-2	TGTGCCAGCACCGAGAACCGGGACCAGCCCCTCCACTTT	CASTENRDQPLHF
-	TRBJ2-3	-	TRBV12-3/TRBV12-4	TGTGCCAGCAGTACAAGCACAGATACGCAGTATTTT	CASSTSTDTQYF
-	TRBJ1-2	few	TRBV5-1	TGCGCCAGCAGCTTGGCCCGGACAGAAAATGGCTACACCTTC	CASSLARTENGYTF
TRBD1	TRBJ2-5	-	TRBV5-6	TGTGCCAGCAGATCCGGGACAGGGGGCCCAGGGACCCAGTACTTC	CASRSGTGGPGTQYF
TRBD1	TRBJ2-3	few	TRBV6-1	TGTGCCAGCGGCCGGGACAGTTACACAGATACGCAGTATTTT	CASGRDSYTDTQYF
-	TRBJ1-2	few	TRBV28	TGTGCCGGACAAACCGTAAGGGACGGCTACACCTTC	CAGQTVRDGYTF
TRBD1	TRBJ2-7	-	TRBV7-9	TGTGCCAGCAGCCCCCGGACAGGGGGGTTGAACGAGCAGTACTTC	CASSPRTGGLNEQYF
-	TRBJ1-5	few	TRBV30	TGTGCCTGGAGTGTCACCGGGTCTAGCAATCAGCCCCAGCATTTT	CAWSVTGSSNQPQHF
TRBD2	TRBJ2-7	few	TRBV7-2	TGTGCCAGCAGCTCCGGGACTAGTTACTACGAGCAGTACTTC	CASSSGTSYYEQYF
-	TRBJ2-1	many	TRBV6-1	TGTGCCAGCGGGATAGACAGATTTAGTGAGCAGTTCTTC	CASGIDRFSEQFF
-	TRBJ1-5	many	TRBV19	TGTGCCAGTAGTATCGGGAAGGGTTTCGCTCAGCCCCAGCATTTT	CASSIGKGFAQPQHF
TRBD2	TRBJ2-2	many	TRBV4-3	TGCGCCAGCAGCCAAGAAGGCGGGGGAAACACCGGGGAGCTGTTTTTT	CASSQEGGGNTGELFF
-	TRBJ2-1	-	TRBV7-2	TGTGCCAGCAGCCCCGCCGTGACCAGGGAAGTAGGGCAGTTCTTC	CASSPAVTREVGQFF
-	TRBJ1-1	few	TRBV7-2	TGTGCCAGCAGCTTAGTAGTCACTGAAGCTTTCTTT	CASSLVVTEAFF
-	TRBJ2-7	few	TRBV20-1	TGCAGTGCTAGAGGGACCATCGGCTACGAGCAGTACTTC	CSARGTIGYEQYF